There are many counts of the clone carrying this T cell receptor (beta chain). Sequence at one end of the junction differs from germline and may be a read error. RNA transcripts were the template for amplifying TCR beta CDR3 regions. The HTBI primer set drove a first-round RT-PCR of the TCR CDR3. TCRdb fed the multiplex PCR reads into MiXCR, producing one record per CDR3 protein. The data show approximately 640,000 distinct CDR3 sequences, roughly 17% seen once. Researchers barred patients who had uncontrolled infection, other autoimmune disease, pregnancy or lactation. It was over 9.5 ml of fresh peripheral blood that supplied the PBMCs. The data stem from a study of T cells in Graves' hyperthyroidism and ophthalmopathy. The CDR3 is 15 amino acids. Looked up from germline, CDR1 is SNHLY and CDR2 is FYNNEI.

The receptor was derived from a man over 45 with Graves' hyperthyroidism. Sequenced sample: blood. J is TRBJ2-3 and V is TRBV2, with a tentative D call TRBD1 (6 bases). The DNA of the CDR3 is TGTACCAGCAAATATAGCCGGGACACCGCAGATACGCAGTATTTT. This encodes CTSKYSRDTADTQYF.